A selection of T cell receptor beta chains follows, all from one sample in a study of blood T cell repertoires in COVID-19. Sequencing used immunoSEQ multiplex PCR; TCRdb keeps in-frame clones, though not all of them. The table lists roughly 250,000 clones, around 92% of them singletons. Material for sequencing was peripheral blood. These receptors were collected from a person aged 18 to 29 with COVID-19, enrolled during active disease. CDR3s include the opening cysteine and the closing phenylalanine or tryptophan. A D gene is named only where the DNA matches it firmly. The size field is filled for only some rows; it gives once, few, many or a size class.

CDR3 protein	CDR3 DNA	V gene	J gene	clone size	D gene
CASSQGLGQETQYF	TGCGCCAGCAGCCAGGGACTAGGGCAAGAGACCCAGTACTTC	TRBV4-1	TRBJ2-5	.	TRBD2
CASSLGQGQPQHF	TGTGCCAGCAGCTTGGGACAGGGTCAGCCCCAGCATTTT	TRBV7-6	TRBJ1-5	.	TRBD1
CASAGQTYEQYF	TGTGCCAGTGCGGGACAGACCTACGAGCAGTACTTC	TRBV19	TRBJ2-7	.	.
CASSHPPVGALDTEAFF	TGTGCCAGCAGCCACCCCCCGGTGGGGGCGCTGGACACTGAAGCTTTCTTT	TRBV11-2	TRBJ1-1	.	.
CASSDVNRGPQHF	TGTGCCAGCAGTGACGTAAACAGGGGGCCCCAGCATTTT	TRBV6-1	TRBJ1-5	.	TRBD1
CATSPTGGTETQYF	TGTGCCACCAGTCCGACAGGGGGCACGGAGACCCAGTACTTC	TRBV24-1	TRBJ2-5	once	TRBD1
CASSLETGTGELFF	TGTGCCAGCAGTTTAGAGACAGGGACCGGGGAGCTGTTTTTT	TRBV2	TRBJ2-2	.	TRBD1
CASSPQKKETQYF	TGTGCCAGCAGCCCCCAGAAGAAGGAGACCCAGTACTTC	TRBV5-6	TRBJ2-5	.	.
CASSFSGLYEQYF	TGTGCCAGCAGCTTTAGCGGGCTCTACGAGCAGTACTTC	TRBV11-2	TRBJ2-7	.	TRBD2
CASSPGGGNEAFF	TGTGCCAGTAGCCCTGGTGGCGGAAATGAAGCTTTCTTT	TRBV19	TRBJ1-1	.	.
CASSIGSRLVEQFF	TGTGCCAGTAGTATAGGTTCGAGACTAGTTGAGCAGTTCTTC	TRBV19	TRBJ2-1	.	.
CASSVSGGSSYEQYF	TGTGCCAGCAGCGTCTCAGGGGGATCGAGCTACGAGCAGTACTTC	TRBV9	TRBJ2-7	.	TRBD1
CASSAWGTPQETQYF	TGTGCCAGCAGCGCCTGGGGGACTCCTCAAGAGACCCAGTACTTC	TRBV9	TRBJ2-5	.	.
CAISDRRDRSTDTQYF	TGTGCCATCAGTGACCGCCGGGACAGGAGCACAGATACGCAGTATTTT	TRBV10-3	TRBJ2-3	.	TRBD1
CASSPTSGTYEQYF	TGCGCCAGCAGCCCGACTAGCGGTACCTACGAGCAGTACTTC	TRBV4-1	TRBJ2-7	few	TRBD2
CASSPLLAGVGANVLTF	TGTGCCAGCTCACCATTACTAGCGGGAGTTGGGGCCAACGTCCTGACTTTC	TRBV18	TRBJ2-6	.	TRBD2
CASSSDRDTEAFF	TGTGCCAGCAGCTCAGACAGGGACACTGAAGCTTTCTTT	TRBV13	TRBJ1-1	.	TRBD1
CASRTSLSVNEQFF	TGTGCCAGCCGCACCAGTTTATCCGTCAATGAGCAGTTCTTC	TRBV28	TRBJ2-1	once	.
CASSPPLAYEQYF	TGTGCCAGCTCACCCCCACTCGCCTACGAGCAGTACTTC	TRBV18	TRBJ2-7	.	.
CASIQGANTDTQYF	TGTGCCAGCATACAAGGGGCGAATACAGATACGCAGTATTTT	TRBV6-5	TRBJ2-3	.	.
CASSLTVAGAYEQYF	TGTGCCAGCAGCTTAACAGTAGCGGGAGCCTACGAGCAGTACTTC	TRBV7-9	TRBJ2-7	once	TRBD2
CASSLGDSNYGYTF	TGCGCCAGCAGCCTGGGGGACAGCAACTATGGCTACACCTTC	TRBV5-1	TRBJ1-2	once	TRBD1
CASSWGGGDYNEQFF	TGTGCCAGCAGTTGGGGCGGGGGGGACTACAATGAGCAGTTCTTC	TRBV6-2/TRBV6-3	TRBJ2-1	.	TRBD2
CASSESHLNYGYTF	TGTGCCAGCAGTGAATCACACCTTAACTATGGCTACACCTTC	TRBV2	TRBJ1-2	.	.
CASSAVPSGRWETQYF	TGCGCCAGCAGTGCCGTGCCCTCCGGGAGGTGGGAGACCCAGTACTTC	TRBV10-1	TRBJ2-5	few	TRBD2
CASSLYGTGGSAFF	TGTGCCAGCAGTTTATACGGGACCGGGGGATCAGCTTTCTTT	TRBV28	TRBJ1-1	.	.
CASSARTGNSPLHF	TGTGCCAGCAGTGCCAGGACGGGGAATTCACCCCTCCACTTT	TRBV2	TRBJ1-6	few	.
CATSDGQGYNPPQHF	TGTGCCACCAGTGATGGGCAGGGATATAATCCGCCCCAGCATTTT	TRBV24-1	TRBJ1-5	.	.
CASRPGLDPYEQYF	TGCGCCAGCAGGCCAGGGCTAGACCCCTACGAGCAGTACTTC	TRBV5-1	TRBJ2-7	.	.
CASSLLAGSYNEQFF	TGTGCCAGCAGTTTACTAGCGGGCTCCTACAATGAGCAGTTCTTC	TRBV27	TRBJ2-1	.	TRBD2
CASSLEGGPGQETQYF	TGCGCCAGCAGCTTGGAAGGGGGCCCAGGGCAAGAGACCCAGTACTTC	TRBV5-1	TRBJ2-5	.	TRBD1
CASSFSPGELFF	TGTGCCAGCAGTTTCTCTCCCGGGGAGCTGTTTTTT	TRBV12-3/TRBV12-4	TRBJ2-2	few	.
CASSFGGALRVGDEQFF	TGTGCCAGCAGTTTCGGGGGAGCCTTAAGGGTGGGCGATGAGCAGTTCTTC	TRBV27	TRBJ2-1	.	.
CASSEQGSTDTQYF	TGTGCCAGCAGTGAACAGGGGAGCACAGATACGCAGTATTTT	TRBV2	TRBJ2-3	.	.
CASSLALAGVFSEQYF	TGTGCCAGCAGCTTAGCACTAGCGGGAGTGTTTTCCGAGCAGTACTTC	TRBV11-2	TRBJ2-7	.	TRBD2
CASSPGMDIQYF	TGTGCCAGCAGCCCAGGGATGGACATTCAGTACTTC	TRBV11-2	TRBJ2-4	.	.
CATVPQGRTDTQYF	TGTGCCACTGTACCACAGGGGCGAACAGATACGCAGTATTTT	TRBV15	TRBJ2-3	.	TRBD1
CASSLTLGHEKLFF	TGTGCCAGCAGTCTGACATTGGGCCATGAAAAACTGTTTTTT	TRBV6-5	TRBJ1-4	.	.
CASSLLTGTGGLKNSPLHF	TGTGCCAGCAGTTTGCTAACCGGGACAGGGGGCCTCAAGAATTCACCCCTCCACTTT	TRBV27	TRBJ1-6	.	TRBD1
CASSVDDRQNIQYF	TGTGCCAGCAGCGTAGACGACAGGCAAAACATTCAGTACTTC	TRBV9	TRBJ2-4	.	.
CASSGDRDGMGGGYTF	TGTGCCAGCAGTGGGGACAGGGACGGTATGGGCGGTGGCTACACCTTC	TRBV28	TRBJ1-2	.	TRBD1
CASSLTYSSDTQYF	TGTGCCAGCAGCTTGACTTACTCTAGCGATACGCAGTATTTT	TRBV7-9	TRBJ2-3	.	.
CASSKGYFRTGELTDTQYF	TGTGCCAGCAGCAAAGGGTATTTCAGGACAGGGGAGTTAACAGATACGCAGTATTTT	TRBV21-1	TRBJ2-3	.	.
CASSTQVGQWNEQFF	TGTGCCAGCAGCACCCAGGTAGGACAGTGGAATGAGCAGTTCTTC	TRBV7-9	TRBJ2-1	once	.
CASSIEGRGGELFF	TGTGCCAGTAGTATAGAGGGAAGGGGCGGGGAGCTGTTTTTT	TRBV19	TRBJ2-2	.	.
CASSVGSSGRTGELFF	TGTGCCAGCAGCGTAGGATCTAGCGGGAGGACCGGGGAGCTGTTTTTT	TRBV9	TRBJ2-2	.	TRBD2
CASSPGSRDSVYNEQFF	TGTGCCAGCTCCCCGGGGTCGCGGGACAGTGTTTACAATGAGCAGTTCTTC	TRBV18	TRBJ2-1	.	.
CSASKPLFQGEAFF	TGCAGTGCTAGTAAACCCCTTTTCCAGGGTGAAGCTTTCTTT	TRBV20-1	TRBJ1-1	.	.
CATSRALAGVSGELFF	TGTGCCACCAGCAGAGCCCTAGCGGGAGTTTCCGGGGAGCTGTTTTTT	TRBV15	TRBJ2-2	.	TRBD2
CAISEPARVATEAFF	TGTGCCATCAGTGAACCCGCCCGGGTGGCCACTGAAGCTTTCTTT	TRBV10-3	TRBJ1-1	.	.
CASSFGTGPNSPLHF	TGTGCCAGCAGCTTCGGGACAGGGCCTAATTCACCCCTCCACTTT	TRBV5-6	TRBJ1-6	.	TRBD1
CASSLASPGGNGYTF	TGTGCCAGCAGCTTAGCATCCCCCGGAGGTAATGGCTACACCTTC	TRBV7-9	TRBJ1-2	few	.
CASSLDGQHNEQFF	TGTGCCAGCAGCTTAGATGGACAGCACAATGAGCAGTTCTTC	TRBV7-9	TRBJ2-1	.	.
CASSLIGGGNQPQHF	TGTGCCAGCAGTCTCATAGGCGGCGGCAATCAGCCCCAGCATTTT	TRBV27	TRBJ1-5	.	.